These T cell receptor beta chains were read from a single sample in a study of early T cells in non-severe SARS-CoV-2 infection. TCRdb fed the 5' RACE reads into MiXCR, producing one record per CDR3 protein. The data show some 30,000 distinct CDR3 sequences, 6.6% seen once. Sequencing was performed on whole blood. The receptors derive from an adult who was a healthcare worker with PCR-confirmed SARS-CoV-2 infection or an uninfected control (not recorded which). Each CDR3 is given with its conserved first and last residue. A D gene is named only where the DNA matches it firmly. Clone size is shown for a subset of rows, as once, few, many or a class of expanded clone.

TRBD1	medium-sized	TRBV29-1	TRBJ1-5	TGCAGCGTTCAGACAGGGGACCAGCCCCAGCATTTT	CSVQTGDQPQHF
NA	few	TRBV25-1	TRBJ1-1	TGTGCCAGCAGTGCCCGGACGGATGAAGCTTTCTTT	CASSARTDEAFF
NA	NA	TRBV10-3	TRBJ1-4	TGTGCCTCCGCTTTGGGTAATTGGGAAAAACTGTTTTTT	CASALGNWEKLFF
NA	many	TRBV28	TRBJ1-5	TGTGCCAGCAGTCCTTTTAAGCAGCCCCAGCATTTT	CASSPFKQPQHF
NA	many	TRBV10-3	TRBJ1-5	TGTGCCATCAGTGAGTCGCTAGGGGTCAATCAGCCCCAGCATTTT	CAISESLGVNQPQHF
TRBD1	many	TRBV7-2	TRBJ2-1	TGTGCCAGCAGTTTCTCCCCGGGACAGGGGCGCAATGAGCAGTTCTTC	CASSFSPGQGRNEQFF
NA	many	TRBV10-3	TRBJ1-2	TGTGCCATCAGTAGCCCTCGGGGGCTTAACTATGGCTACACCTTC	CAISSPRGLNYGYTF
NA	NA	TRBV5-1	TRBJ2-2	TGCGCCAGCAGCCGGGAATACAGGACCGGGGAGCTGTTTTTT	CASSREYRTGELFF
TRBD2	many	TRBV7-2	TRBJ2-7	TGTGCCAGCAGCTTAGTGTCGGGAGGGCCCCACGAGCAGTACTTC	CASSLVSGGPHEQYF
NA	many	TRBV19	TRBJ2-2	TGTGCCAGTAGTGTCGGGACTTCGGACACCGGGGAGCTGTTTTTT	CASSVGTSDTGELFF
NA	NA	TRBV29-1	TRBJ2-5	TGCAGCGTTGGTCACAGGGAAGAGACCCAGTACTTC	CSVGHREETQYF
NA	many	TRBV7-9	TRBJ2-5	TGTGCCAGCAGCTTAGGGGTACAGGGAAAAGAGACCCAGTACTTC	CASSLGVQGKETQYF
NA	many	TRBV11-2	TRBJ2-1	TGTGCCAGCAGCTTAGATCGTCCGTCTAACGACAATGAGCAGTTCTTC	CASSLDRPSNDNEQFF
TRBD1	many	TRBV28	TRBJ1-1	TGTGCCAGCAGCCGCAGTCTGACAGGGGGCACTGAAGCTTTCTTT	CASSRSLTGGTEAFF
TRBD1	many	TRBV13	TRBJ2-7	TGTGCCAGCAGCTTGGACAGGGTCCACGAGCAGTACTTC	CASSLDRVHEQYF
TRBD1	few	TRBV19	TRBJ2-7	TGTGCCAGTAGTATCAGCGGGACAGGGAAAAACGAGCAGTACTTC	CASSISGTGKNEQYF
NA	few	TRBV7-9	TRBJ1-2	TGTGCCAGCAGCTTAGCCGGCAGGGGACATGGCTACACCTTC	CASSLAGRGHGYTF
NA	few	TRBV20-1	TRBJ1-5	TGCAGTGCACCCTCGACAGGAGTCTATAGCAATCAGCCCCAGCATTTT	CSAPSTGVYSNQPQHF
TRBD2	many	TRBV7-2	TRBJ2-7	TGTGCCAGCAGCGCGACTAGCGGAACCACCTACGAGCAGTACTTC	CASSATSGTTYEQYF
TRBD1	few	TRBV18	TRBJ2-1	TGTGCCAGCTCAGGGGACAGGGCCTCAAACAATGAGCAGTTCTTC	CASSGDRASNNEQFF
NA	many	TRBV20-1	TRBJ2-4	TGCAGTCCACAACTTACGGGGGCCAAAAACATTCAGTACTTC	CSPQLTGAKNIQYF
NA	many	TRBV12-3/TRBV12-4	TRBJ2-1	TGTGCCAGCAGGCAGAGCTCCTACAATGAGCAGTTCTTC	CASRQSSYNEQFF
NA	many	TRBV29-1	TRBJ1-2	TGCAGCGTTGAAGGAGATGAACAGGGTGGGGATGGCTACACCTTC	CSVEGDEQGGDGYTF
NA	NA	TRBV27	TRBJ1-1	TGTGCCAGCAGTTTCCAACAGGGGAACACTGAAGCTTTCTTT	CASSFQQGNTEAFF
NA	NA	TRBV11-3	TRBJ2-3	TGTGCCAGCAGCTTAGCTGCGTTAGATACGCAGTATTTT	CASSLAALDTQYF
TRBD2	few	TRBV19	TRBJ2-3	TGTGCCAGTAGTTCTCAGCGGGAGACCACAGATACGCAGTATTTT	CASSSQRETTDTQYF
NA	many	TRBV7-2	TRBJ2-3	TGTGCCAGCAGCGTCCCAGGGGCAGATACGCAGTATTTT	CASSVPGADTQYF
NA	many	TRBV2	TRBJ1-1	TGTGCCAGCACTCTAGGGGAGAACACTGAAGCTTTCTTT	CASTLGENTEAFF